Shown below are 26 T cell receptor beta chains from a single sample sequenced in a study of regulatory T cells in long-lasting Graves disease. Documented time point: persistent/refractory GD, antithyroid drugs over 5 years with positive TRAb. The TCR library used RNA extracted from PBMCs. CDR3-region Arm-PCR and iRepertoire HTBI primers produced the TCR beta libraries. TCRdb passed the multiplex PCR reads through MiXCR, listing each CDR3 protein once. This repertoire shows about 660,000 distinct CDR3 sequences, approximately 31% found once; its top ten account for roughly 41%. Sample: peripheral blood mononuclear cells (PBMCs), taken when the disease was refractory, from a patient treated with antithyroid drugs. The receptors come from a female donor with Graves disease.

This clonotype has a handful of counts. The CDR3 is CASSPRGTLGSPLHF. For the CDR3, the DNA is TGTGCCAGCAGTCCCCGGGGCACCTTGGGGTCACCCCTCCACTTT. This chain connects TRBV27 to TRBJ1-6, with D possibly TRBD1 on 5 matching bases. V lost 5 bases to trimming and J lost 10 bases, with 18 bases between them. The CDR3 spans 15 residues. Germline CDR1 and CDR2: MNHEY and SMNVEV (reference sequence).

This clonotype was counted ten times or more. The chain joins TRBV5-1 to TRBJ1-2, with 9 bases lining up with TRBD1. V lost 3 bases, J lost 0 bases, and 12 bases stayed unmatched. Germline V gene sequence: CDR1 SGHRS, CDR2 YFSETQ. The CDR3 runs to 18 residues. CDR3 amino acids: CASSSPRDRVEPNYGYTF. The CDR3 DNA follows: TGCGCCAGCAGCTCACCCCGGGACAGGGTAGAACCTAACTATGGCTACACCTTC.

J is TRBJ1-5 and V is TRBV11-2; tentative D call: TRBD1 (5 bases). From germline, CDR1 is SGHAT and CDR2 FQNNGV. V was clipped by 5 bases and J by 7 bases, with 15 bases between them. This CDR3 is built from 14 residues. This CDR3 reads CASSRLGGGQPQHF. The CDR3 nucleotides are TGTGCCAGCAGCCGTTTAGGCGGGGGGCAGCCCCAGCATTTT.

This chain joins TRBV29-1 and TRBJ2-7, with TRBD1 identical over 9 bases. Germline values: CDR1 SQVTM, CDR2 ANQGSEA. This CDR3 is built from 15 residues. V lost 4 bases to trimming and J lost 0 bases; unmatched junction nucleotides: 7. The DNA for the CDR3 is TGCAGCGTTGGGGATCGGACAGGGGTCTCCTACGAGCAGTACTTC. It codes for CSVGDRTGVSYEQYF.

CDR3 in amino acids: CSVRGAGGPSGELFF. The CDR3 DNA is TGCAGCGTTCGGGGGGCGGGAGGGCCGAGCGGGGAGCTGTTTTTT. The chain combines TRBV29-1 with TRBJ2-2; the match to TRBD2 covers 9 bases. This CDR3 has 15 residues. The V gene end was trimmed by 5 bases and the J gene end by 7 bases; junction bases not matched to a gene: 11. Per germline, CDR1 SQVTM and CDR2 ANQGSEA.

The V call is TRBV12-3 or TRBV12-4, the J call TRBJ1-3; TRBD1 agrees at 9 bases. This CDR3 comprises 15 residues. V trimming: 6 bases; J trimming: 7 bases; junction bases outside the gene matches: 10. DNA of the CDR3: TGTGCCAGCAGCCATTACCGGGACAGGGAGAACACCATATATTTT. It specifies CASSHYRDRENTIYF.

CDR3: CASSQVAGEQFF. The CDR3, as DNA: TGTGCCAGCAGCCAAGTAGCGGGCGAGCAGTTCTTC. V is TRBV3-1 and J is TRBJ2-1; 7 bases map to TRBD2. CDR1 and CDR2 (germline): LGHDT, YNNKEL (reference sequence). The CDR3 is 12 residues long. V lost 1 base, J lost 10 bases, and 1 base stayed unmatched.

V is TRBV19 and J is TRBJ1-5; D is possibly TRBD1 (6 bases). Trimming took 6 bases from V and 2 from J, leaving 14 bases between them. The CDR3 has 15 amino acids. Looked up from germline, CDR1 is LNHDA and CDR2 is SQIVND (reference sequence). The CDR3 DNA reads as TGTGCCAGTAGCCCAGGGGCAGCCCGCAATCAGCCCCAGCATTTT. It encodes CASSPGAARNQPQHF.

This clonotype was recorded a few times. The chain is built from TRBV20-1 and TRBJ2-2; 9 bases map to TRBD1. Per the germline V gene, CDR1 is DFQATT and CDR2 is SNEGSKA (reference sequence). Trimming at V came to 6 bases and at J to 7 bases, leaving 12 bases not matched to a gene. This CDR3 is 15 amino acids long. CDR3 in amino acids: CSARGWDRVVGELFF. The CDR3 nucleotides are TGCAGTGCCCGAGGGTGGGACAGGGTGGTCGGGGAGCTGTTTTTT.

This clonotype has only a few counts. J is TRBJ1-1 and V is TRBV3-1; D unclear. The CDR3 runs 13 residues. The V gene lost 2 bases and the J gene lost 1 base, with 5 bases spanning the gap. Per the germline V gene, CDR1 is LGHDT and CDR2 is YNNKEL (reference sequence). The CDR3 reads CASSQSPNTEAFF. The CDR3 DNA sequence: TGTGCCAGCAGCCAATCCCCGAACACTGAAGCTTTCTTT.

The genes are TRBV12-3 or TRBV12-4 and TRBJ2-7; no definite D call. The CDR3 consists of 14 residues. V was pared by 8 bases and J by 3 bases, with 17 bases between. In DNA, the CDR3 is TGTGCCAGCTCCCGGCCCCCGACCGGCTACGAGCAGTACTTC. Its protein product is CASSRPPTGYEQYF.

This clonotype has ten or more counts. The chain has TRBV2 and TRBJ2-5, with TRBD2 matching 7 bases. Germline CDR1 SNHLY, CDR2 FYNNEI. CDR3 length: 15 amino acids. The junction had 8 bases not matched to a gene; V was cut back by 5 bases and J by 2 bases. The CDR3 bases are TGTGCCAGCAGTTATACTCCGGGACTACAAGAGACCCAGTACTTC. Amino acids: CASSYTPGLQETQYF.

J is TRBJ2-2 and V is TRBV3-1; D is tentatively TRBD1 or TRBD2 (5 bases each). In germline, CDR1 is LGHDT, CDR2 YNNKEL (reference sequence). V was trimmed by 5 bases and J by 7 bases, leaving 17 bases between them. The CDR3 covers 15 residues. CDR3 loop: CASSADRGYSGELFF. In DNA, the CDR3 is TGTGCCAGCAGCGCCGATCGGGGCTACAGCGGGGAGCTGTTTTTT.

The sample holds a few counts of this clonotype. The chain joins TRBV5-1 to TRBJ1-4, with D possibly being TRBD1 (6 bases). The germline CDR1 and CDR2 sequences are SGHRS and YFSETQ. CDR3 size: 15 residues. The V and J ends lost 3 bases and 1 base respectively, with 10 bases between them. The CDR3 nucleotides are TGCGCCAGCAGCTCGCTGGGACAAACTAATGAAAAACTGTTTTTT. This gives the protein CASSSLGQTNEKLFF.

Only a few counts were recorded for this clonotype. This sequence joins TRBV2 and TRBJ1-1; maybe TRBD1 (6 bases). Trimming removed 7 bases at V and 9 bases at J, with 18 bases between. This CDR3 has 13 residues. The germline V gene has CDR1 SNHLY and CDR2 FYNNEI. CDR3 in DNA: TGTGCCAGCACTGGCCTCGCTGACAGGCAAGCTTTCTTT. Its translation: CASTGLADRQAFF.

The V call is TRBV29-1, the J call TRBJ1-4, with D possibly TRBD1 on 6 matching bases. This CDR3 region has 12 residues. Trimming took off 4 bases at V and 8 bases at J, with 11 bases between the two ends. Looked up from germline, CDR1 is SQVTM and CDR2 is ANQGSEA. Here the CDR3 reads CSVGEQGEKLFF. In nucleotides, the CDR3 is TGCAGCGTTGGCGAACAGGGAGAAAAACTGTTTTTT. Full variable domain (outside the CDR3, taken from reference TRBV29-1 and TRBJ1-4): SAVISQKPSRDICQRGTSLTIQCQVDSQVTMMFWYRQQPGQSLTLIATANQGSEATYESGFVIDKFPISRPNLTFSTLTVSNMSPEDSSIYLCSVGEQGEKLFFGSGTQLSVL.

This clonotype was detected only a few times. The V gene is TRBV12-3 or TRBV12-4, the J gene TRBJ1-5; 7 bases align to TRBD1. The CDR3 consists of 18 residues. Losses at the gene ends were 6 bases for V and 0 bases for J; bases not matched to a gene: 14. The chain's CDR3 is CASSLEGARTISNQPQHF. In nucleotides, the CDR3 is TGTGCCAGCAGCCTGGAGGGGGCGCGGACTATTAGCAATCAGCCCCAGCATTTT.

Written as DNA, the CDR3 is TGTGCCAGCACACCCCGGGACAGGGTCTACGAGCAGTACTTC. This encodes CASTPRDRVYEQYF. The chain links TRBV7-9 to TRBJ2-7; TRBD1 matches at 9 bases. Looked up from germline, CDR1 is SEHNR and CDR2 is FQNEAQ (reference sequence). This CDR3 is 14 amino acids long. Trimming took 7 bases from V and 3 from J; bases not matched to a gene: 7.

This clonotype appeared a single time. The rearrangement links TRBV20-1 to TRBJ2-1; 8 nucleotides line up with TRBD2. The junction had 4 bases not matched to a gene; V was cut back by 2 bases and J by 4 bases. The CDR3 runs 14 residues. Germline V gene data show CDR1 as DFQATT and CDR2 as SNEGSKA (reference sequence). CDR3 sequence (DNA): TGCAGTGCTAGACAACTAGCGGCGTACAATGAGCAGTTCTTC. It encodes CSARQLAAYNEQFF.

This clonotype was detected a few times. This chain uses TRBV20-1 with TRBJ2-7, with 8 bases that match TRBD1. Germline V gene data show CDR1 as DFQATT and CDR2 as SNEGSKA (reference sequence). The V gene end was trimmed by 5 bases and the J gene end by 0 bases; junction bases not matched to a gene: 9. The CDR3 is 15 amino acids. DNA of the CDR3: TGCAGTGCTTCGCGCAGACAGGGGACCTCCTACGAGCAGTACTTC. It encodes CSASRRQGTSYEQYF.

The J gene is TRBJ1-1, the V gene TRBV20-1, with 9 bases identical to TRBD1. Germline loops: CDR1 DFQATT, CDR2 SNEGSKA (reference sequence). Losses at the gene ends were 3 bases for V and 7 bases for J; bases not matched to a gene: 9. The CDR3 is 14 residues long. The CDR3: CSASSGQGRIEAFF. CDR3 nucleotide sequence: TGCAGTGCTAGTTCCGGACAGGGGAGGATTGAAGCTTTCTTT.

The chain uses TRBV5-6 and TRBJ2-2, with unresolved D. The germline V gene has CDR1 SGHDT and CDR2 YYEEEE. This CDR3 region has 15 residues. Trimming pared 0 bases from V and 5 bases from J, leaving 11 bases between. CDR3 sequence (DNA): TGTGCCAGCAGCTTGGGTAGCAGAGATACCGGGGAGCTGTTTTTT. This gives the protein CASSLGSRDTGELFF.

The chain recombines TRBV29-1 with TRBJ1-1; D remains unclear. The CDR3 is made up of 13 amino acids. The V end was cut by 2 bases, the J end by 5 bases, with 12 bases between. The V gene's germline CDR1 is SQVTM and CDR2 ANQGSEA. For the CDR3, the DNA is TGCAGCGTTGAAAAGGGCCGTATGACTGAAGCTTTCTTT. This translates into CSVEKGRMTEAFF.

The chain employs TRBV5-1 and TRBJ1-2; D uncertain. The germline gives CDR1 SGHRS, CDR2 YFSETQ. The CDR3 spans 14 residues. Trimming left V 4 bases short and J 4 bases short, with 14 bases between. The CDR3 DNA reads TGCGCCAGCAGCGGAAGGACGGCTCCCTATGGCTACACCTTC. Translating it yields CASSGRTAPYGYTF.

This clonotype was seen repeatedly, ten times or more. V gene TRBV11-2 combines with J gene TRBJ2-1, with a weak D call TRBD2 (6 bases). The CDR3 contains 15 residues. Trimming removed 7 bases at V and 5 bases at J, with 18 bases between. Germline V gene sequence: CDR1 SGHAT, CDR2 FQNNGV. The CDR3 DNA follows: TGTGCCAGCACCCCGTGGGGGGTTGGGGACAATGAGCAGTTCTTC. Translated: CASTPWGVGDNEQFF.

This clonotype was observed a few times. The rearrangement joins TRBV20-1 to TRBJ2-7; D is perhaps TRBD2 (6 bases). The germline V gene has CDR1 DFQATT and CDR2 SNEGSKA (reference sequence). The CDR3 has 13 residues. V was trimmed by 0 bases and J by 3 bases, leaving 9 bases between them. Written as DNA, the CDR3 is TGCAGTGCTAGAGATGTGGGAGGCTACGAGCAGTACTTC. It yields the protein CSARDVGGYEQYF.